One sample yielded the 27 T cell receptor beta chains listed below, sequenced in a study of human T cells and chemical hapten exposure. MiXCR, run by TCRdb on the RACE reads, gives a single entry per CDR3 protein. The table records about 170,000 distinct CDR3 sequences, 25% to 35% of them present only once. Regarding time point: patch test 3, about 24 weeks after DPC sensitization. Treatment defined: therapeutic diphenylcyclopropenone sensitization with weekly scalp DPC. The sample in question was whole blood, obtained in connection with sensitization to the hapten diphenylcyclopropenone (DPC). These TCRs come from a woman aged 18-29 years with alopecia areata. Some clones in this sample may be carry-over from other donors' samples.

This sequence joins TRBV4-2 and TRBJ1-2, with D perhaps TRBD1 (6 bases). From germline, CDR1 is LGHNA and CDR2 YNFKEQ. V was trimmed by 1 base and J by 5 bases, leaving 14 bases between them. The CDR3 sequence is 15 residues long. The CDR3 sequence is CASSQGVEGGYGYTF. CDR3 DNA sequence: TGTGCCAGCAGCCAAGGTGTGGAGGGGGGTTATGGCTACACCTTC.

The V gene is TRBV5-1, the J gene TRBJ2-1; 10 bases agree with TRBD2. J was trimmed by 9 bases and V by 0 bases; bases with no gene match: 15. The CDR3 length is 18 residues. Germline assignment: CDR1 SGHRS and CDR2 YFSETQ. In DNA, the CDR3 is TGCGCCAGCAGCTTGGATGTCCGGCTAGCGGGAGCTCTAGCTGAGCAGTTCTTC. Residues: CASSLDVRLAGALAEQFF.

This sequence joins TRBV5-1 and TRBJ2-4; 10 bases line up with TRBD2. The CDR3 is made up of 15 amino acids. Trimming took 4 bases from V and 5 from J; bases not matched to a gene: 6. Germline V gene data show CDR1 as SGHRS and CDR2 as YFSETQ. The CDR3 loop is CASSRPGTSENIQYF. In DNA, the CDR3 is TGCGCCAGCAGCCGACCGGGGACTAGCGAAAACATTCAGTACTTC.

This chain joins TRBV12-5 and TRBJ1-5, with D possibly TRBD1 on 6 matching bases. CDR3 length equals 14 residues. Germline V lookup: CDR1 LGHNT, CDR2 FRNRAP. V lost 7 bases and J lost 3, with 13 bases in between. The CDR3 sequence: CASARGGNNQPQHF. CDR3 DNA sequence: TGTGCTAGTGCCCGAGGGGGGAACAATCAGCCCCAGCATTTT.

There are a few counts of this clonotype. The CDR3 nucleotides are TGCAGTGCTTCGGGACTAGACTCCTACAATGAGCAGTTCTTC. It translates to CSASGLDSYNEQFF. The J gene is TRBJ2-1, the V gene TRBV20-1; 8 bases line up with TRBD2. Germline V gene sequence: CDR1 DFQATT, CDR2 SNEGSKA (reference sequence). With 5 bases clipped from V and 0 bases from J, the junction kept 3 bases outside the gene matches. The CDR3 is 14 residues long.

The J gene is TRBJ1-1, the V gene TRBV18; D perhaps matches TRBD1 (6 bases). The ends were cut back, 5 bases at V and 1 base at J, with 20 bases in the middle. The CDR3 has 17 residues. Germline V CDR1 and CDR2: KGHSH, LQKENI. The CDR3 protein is CASSLDGGLGRNTEAFF. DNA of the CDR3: TGTGCCAGCTCATTGGATGGGGGGCTTGGAAGGAACACTGAAGCTTTCTTT. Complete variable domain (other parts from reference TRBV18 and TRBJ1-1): NAGVMQNPRHLVRRRGQEARLRCSPMKGHSHVYWYRQLPEEGLKFMVYLQKENIIDESGMPKERFSAEFPKEGPSILRIQQVVRGDSAAYFCASSLDGGLGRNTEAFFGQGTRLTVV.

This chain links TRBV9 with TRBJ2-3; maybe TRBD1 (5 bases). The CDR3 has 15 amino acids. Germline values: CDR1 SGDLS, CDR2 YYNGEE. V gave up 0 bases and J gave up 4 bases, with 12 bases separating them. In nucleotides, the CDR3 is TGTGCCAGCAGCGTAGAGGGGCGACTGGCAGATACGCAGTATTTT. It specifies CASSVEGRLADTQYF.

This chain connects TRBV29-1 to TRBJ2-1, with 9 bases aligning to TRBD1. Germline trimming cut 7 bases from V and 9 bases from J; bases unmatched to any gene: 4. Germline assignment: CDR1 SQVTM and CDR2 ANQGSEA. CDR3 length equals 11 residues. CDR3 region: CSGGQGFEQFF. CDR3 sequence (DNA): TGCAGCGGGGGACAGGGTTTTGAGCAGTTCTTC.

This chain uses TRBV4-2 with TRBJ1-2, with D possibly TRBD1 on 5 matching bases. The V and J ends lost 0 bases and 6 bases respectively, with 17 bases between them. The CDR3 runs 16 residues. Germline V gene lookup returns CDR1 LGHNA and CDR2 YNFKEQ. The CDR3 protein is CASSQERRSQGDGYTF. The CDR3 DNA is TGTGCCAGCAGCCAAGAGAGGAGGTCCCAAGGGGATGGCTACACCTTC.

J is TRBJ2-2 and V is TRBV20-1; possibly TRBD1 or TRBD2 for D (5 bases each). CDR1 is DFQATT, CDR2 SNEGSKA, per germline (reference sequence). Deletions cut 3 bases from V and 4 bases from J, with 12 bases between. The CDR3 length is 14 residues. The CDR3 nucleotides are TGCAGTGCTAGCAGGGTTGGGGGCACCGGGGAGCTGTTTTTT. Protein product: CSASRVGGTGELFF.

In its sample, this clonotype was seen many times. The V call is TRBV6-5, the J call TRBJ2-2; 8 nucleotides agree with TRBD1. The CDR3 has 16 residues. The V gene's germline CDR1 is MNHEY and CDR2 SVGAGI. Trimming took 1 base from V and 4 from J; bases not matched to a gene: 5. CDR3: CASSYLGQGGTGELFF. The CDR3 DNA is TGTGCCAGCAGTTACTTAGGACAGGGAGGCACCGGGGAGCTGTTTTTT.

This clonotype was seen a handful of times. The CDR3 spells CSVPGLAGAYEQYF. The CDR3 DNA reads as TGCAGCGTTCCCGGACTAGCGGGAGCCTACGAGCAGTACTTC. The chain has TRBV29-1 and TRBJ2-7; 13 bases agree with TRBD2. The germline V gene has CDR1 SQVTM and CDR2 ANQGSEA. The CDR3 runs to 14 residues. V was clipped by 5 bases and J by 2 bases; unmatched bases: 3.

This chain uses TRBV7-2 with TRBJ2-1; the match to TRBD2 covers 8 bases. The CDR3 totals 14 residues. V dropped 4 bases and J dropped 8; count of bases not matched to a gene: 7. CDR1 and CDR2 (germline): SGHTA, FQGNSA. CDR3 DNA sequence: TGTGCCAGCAGCTCCGGACTAGCAAATGATGAGCAGTTCTTC. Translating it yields CASSSGLANDEQFF.

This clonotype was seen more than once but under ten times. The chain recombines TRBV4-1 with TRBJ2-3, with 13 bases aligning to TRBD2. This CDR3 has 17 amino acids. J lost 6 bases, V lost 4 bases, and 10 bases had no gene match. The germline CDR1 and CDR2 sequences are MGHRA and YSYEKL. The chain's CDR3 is CASSLRTSGGPGDTQYF. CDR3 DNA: TGCGCCAGCAGCCTTCGGACTAGCGGGGGCCCTGGGGATACGCAGTATTTT.

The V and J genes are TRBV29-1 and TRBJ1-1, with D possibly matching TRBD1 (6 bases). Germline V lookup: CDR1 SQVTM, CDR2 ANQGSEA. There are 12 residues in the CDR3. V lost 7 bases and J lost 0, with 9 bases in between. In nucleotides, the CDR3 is TGCAGCGCCTGGACAGTGAACACTGAAGCTTTCTTT. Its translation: CSAWTVNTEAFF.

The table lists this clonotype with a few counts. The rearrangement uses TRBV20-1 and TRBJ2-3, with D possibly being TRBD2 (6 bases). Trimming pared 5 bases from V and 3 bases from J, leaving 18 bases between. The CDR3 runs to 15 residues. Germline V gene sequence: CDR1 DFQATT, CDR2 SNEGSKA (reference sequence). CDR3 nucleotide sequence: TGCAGTGCTCCCGCGGGCGGGGCGGGGACAGATACGCAGTATTTT. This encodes CSAPAGGAGTDTQYF.

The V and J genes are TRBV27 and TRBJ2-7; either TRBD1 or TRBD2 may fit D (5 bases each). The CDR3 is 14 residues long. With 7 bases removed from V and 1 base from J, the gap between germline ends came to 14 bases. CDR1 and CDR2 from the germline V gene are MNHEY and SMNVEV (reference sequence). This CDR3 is CASTHGDGSYEQYF. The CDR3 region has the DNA TGTGCCAGCACTCATGGGGACGGTTCCTACGAGCAGTACTTC.

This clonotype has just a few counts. CDR3 sequence: CASSLRRGEKLFF. DNA for the CDR3: TGTGCCAGCAGCTTACGCCGGGGGGAAAAACTGTTTTTT. The V and J genes are TRBV11-1 and TRBJ1-4; D might be TRBD1 (5 bases). The V end was cut by 2 bases, the J end by 8 bases, with 9 bases between. Germline V gives CDR1 SGHAT, CDR2 FQDESV (reference sequence). The CDR3 is 13 residues long.

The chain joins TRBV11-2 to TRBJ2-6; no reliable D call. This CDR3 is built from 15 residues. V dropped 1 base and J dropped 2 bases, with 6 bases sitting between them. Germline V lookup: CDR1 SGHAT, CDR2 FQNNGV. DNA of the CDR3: TGTGCCAGCAGCTTAGGGCTGACTGGGGCCAACGTCCTGACTTTC. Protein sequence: CASSLGLTGANVLTF.

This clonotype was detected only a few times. In nucleotides, the CDR3 is TGCAGCGTTGTGGGGGGCAGGGACACTGAAGCTTTCTTT. Amino acids: CSVVGGRDTEAFF. The rearrangement links TRBV29-1 to TRBJ1-1, with D maybe TRBD1 (6 bases). The CDR3 runs to 13 residues. Trimming stripped 4 bases from V and 3 bases from J, with 12 bases between. Germline CDR1 reads SQVTM; CDR2 reads ANQGSEA.

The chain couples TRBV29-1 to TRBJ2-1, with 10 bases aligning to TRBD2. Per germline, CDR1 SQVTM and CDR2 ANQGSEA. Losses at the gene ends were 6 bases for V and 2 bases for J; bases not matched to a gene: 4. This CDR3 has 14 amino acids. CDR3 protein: CSVHTSGAYNEQFF. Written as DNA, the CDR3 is TGCAGCGTGCACACTAGCGGGGCCTACAATGAGCAGTTCTTC.

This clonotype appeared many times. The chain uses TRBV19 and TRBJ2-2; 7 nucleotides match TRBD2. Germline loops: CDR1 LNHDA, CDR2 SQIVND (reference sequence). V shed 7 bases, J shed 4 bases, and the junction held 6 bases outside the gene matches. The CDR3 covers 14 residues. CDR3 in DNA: TGTGCCAGTACCTCCGGCGGGGGCACCGGGGAGCTGTTTTTT. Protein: CASTSGGGTGELFF.

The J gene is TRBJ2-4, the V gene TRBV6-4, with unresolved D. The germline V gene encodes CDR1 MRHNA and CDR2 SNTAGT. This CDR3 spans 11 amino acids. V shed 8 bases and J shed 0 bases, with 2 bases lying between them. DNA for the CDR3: TGTGCCAGCCTAGCCAAAAACATTCAGTACTTC. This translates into CASLAKNIQYF.

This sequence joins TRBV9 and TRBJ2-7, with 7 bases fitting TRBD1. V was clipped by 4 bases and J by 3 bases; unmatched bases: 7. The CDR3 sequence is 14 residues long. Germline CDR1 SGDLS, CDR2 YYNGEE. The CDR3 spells CASSPTGLSYEQYF. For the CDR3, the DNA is TGTGCCAGCAGCCCGACAGGGTTAAGCTACGAGCAGTACTTC. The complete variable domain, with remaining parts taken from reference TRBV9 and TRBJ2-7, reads DSGVTQTPKHLITATGQRVTLRCSPRSGDLSVYWYQQSLDQGLQFLIQYYNGEERAKGNILERFSAQQFPDLHSELNLSSLELGDSALYFCASSPTGLSYEQYFGPGTRLTVT.

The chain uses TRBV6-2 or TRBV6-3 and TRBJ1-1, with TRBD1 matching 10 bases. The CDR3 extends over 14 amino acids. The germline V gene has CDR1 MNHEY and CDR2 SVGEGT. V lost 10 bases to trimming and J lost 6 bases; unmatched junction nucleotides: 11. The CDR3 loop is CATFVRQGAAEAFF. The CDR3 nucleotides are TGTGCCACCTTCGTCCGACAGGGGGCCGCTGAAGCTTTCTTT.

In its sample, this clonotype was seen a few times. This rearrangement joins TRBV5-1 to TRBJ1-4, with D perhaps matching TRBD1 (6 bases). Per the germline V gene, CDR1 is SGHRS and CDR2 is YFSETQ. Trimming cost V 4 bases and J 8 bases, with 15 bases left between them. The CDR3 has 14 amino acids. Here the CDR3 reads CASSTRGSGEKLFF. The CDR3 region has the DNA TGCGCCAGCAGCACGAGGGGGTCAGGGGAAAAACTGTTTTTT.

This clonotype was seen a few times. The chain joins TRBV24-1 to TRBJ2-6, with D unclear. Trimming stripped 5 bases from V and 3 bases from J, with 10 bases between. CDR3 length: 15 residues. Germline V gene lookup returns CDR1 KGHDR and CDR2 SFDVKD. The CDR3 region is CATSVDLFGANVLTF. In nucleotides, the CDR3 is TGTGCCACCAGTGTTGATCTTTTTGGGGCCAACGTCCTGACTTTC.